The source of this T cell receptor beta chain is a study of T cell clonality in common variable immunodeficiency. General study points: Fewer deletions and N-nucleotide insertions were reportedly seen in common variable immunodeficiency TCR beta sequences. CVID subjects had higher TCRbeta clonality than healthy controls, most marked in about a third. Shared TCRbeta clones were fewer between CVID subjects than controls.

This clone was detected many times. Its cognate antigen is unknown. The read comes to an end 3 residues before the CDR3 does, leaving the germline J gene to fill in the end. Profiled with immunoSEQ multiplex PCR; TCRdb holds only in-frame clones, not every one. The sample contains some 39,000 clones, none of them singletons. The CDR3 length is 14 residues. The V and J ends lost 7 bases and 0 bases respectively, with 15 bases between them. Germline V gene sequence: CDR1 SQVTM, CDR2 ANQGSEA. Material: peripheral blood mononuclear cells. The receptor was derived from a person aged 18-69 years in good health. The chain joins TRBV29-1 to TRBJ1-1, with a possible D match to TRBD1 (6 bases). CDR3 DNA (partial): TGCAGCGCCCTACAGGGCAGCATGAACACTGAA. Translation gives CSALQGSMNTE. The entire CDR3 protein reads CSALQGSMNTEAFF.